This entry is about one TCR beta chain. This clonotype was seen at least ten times. Its target antigen remains unknown. The record has no base qualities; no much larger clone is one base away. The CDR3, from cysteine to phenylalanine, totals 13 residues. Just the 39-base CDR3 DNA is kept, in frame starting at base 1. The trim is 1 base for V and 4 bases for J, with a gap of 7 bases between the germline ends. The CDR1 and CDR2 encoded by the germline V gene are SGHTA and FQGNSA. The sample originates from a study of T cells in Graves' hyperthyroidism and ophthalmopathy (dated by TCRdb to about 2019). Describing the broader study: To identify TCR V-J signatures that set the groups apart, the researchers used a discovery cohort of 90 to 100 patients, made up of 40 to 45 with Graves' ophthalmopathy and approximately 57 with stable Graves' hyperthyroidism. Prospective prediction of ophthalmopathy was tested in an independent validation cohort of some 19 hyperthyroidism patients and 15 to 17 patients who later progressed to ophthalmopathy. After sampling, hyperthyroidism patients received methimazole starting at 30 mg daily, and ophthalmopathy patients received high-dose intravenous methylprednisolone. The study also compared thyroid tissue and blood T-cell repertoires from several Graves' hyperthyroidism patients. The 100 or so discovery patients were divided at random into training and test sets in a 7:3 ratio. According to the paper, TCR Vbeta CDR3 sequencing was carried out on some 130 peripheral blood samples, which came from 40 to 45 ophthalmopathy, around 74 hyperthyroidism and roughly 17 progressor patients.

Amplification of TCR beta CDR3 regions was carried out from RNA transcripts. The first round of RT-PCR for the TCR CDR3 was performed with the HTBI primer set and the Qiagen OneStep RT-PCR kit. Libraries were constructed in a second round of multiplex PCR, after which size selection and purification were carried out. The libraries were sequenced on an Illumina HiSeq2000 using paired-end 100 bp reads. In the original analysis: Raw data were processed with SOAPnuke, discarding reads with adapters, uncalled bases, mean Phred below 15, or no exact constant-primer or identifier match. COPE v1.2.5 was used to merge high-quality paired reads, and clonotypes were defined as unique nucleotide sequences. MiTCR v1.1 was used to align the clonotypes against IMGT TRBV, TRBD and TRBJ reference segments. The analysis included only V-J combinations with a frequency above 0.0001, which together covered approximately 99% of the repertoires. The TCS score was defined as F50 (clonal expansion) divided by E x V (chaos), with BLOSUM62-based TCRdist calculated between CDR3 peptides within each V-J. Welch's t-statistics and random forest reduced around 510 V-J features to some 14, which were used in a naive Bayes classifier (R e1071). The Morisita-Horn index was used to measure how similar the thyroid and blood repertoires were. The public reads were quality trimmed at Q25 with fastp and then assembled into clones with MiXCR by TCRdb, keeping productive beta chains. One record per CDR3 amino acid sequence lists the most common genes and DNA. TCRdb's processing, not the study's, gives the V and J calls here. This sample comprises 550,000 to 700,000 distinct CDR3 sequences, 46% of them detected only once. The top ten clonotypes cover about 20% of the sample.

Any patient with an uncontrolled infection, another autoimmune disease, pregnancy or lactation was excluded. Diagnoses were established on the basis of clinical symptoms, serum thyroxine and TRAb, thyroid ultrasound, and orbital computed tomography. Total RNA was extracted using Trizol reagent, and RNA quality was assessed on an Agilent 2100 Bioanalyzer. Paper-wide results and their limitations: No statistical method was used to set the sample size in advance, and investigators knew the group allocation. Most expanded thyroid clonotypes (frequency above 0.001) were also found in blood, which suggests that blood repertoires may mirror thyroid immune responses. During validation, the model predicted progression to ophthalmopathy a median of approximately 6 months ahead of onset, with approximately 71% sensitivity and 72% to 80% specificity. In cross-validation, a model built on a 13 V-J signature told ophthalmopathy apart from stable hyperthyroidism with over 85% sensitivity and about 81% specificity, and in testing the same model reached 80%/75%.

The origin of this receptor is an adult woman with Graves' disease, either hyperthyroidism or ophthalmopathy (not recorded which). Sequencing input: peripheral blood or thyroid tissue (not recorded which). This chain joins TRBV7-2 to TRBJ1-2; TRBD1 is possibly the D segment (5 matching bases). The CDR3 corresponds to CASSLGGAYGYTF. The DNA sequence follows: TGTGCCAGCAGCTTAGGCGGGGCCTATGGCTACACCTTC.